The next 25 T cell receptor beta chains were all read from a single sample in a study of control samples from healthy donors and cancer patients. Assay used: immunoSEQ multiplex PCR; TCRdb lists only in-frame clones, some missing. The sample yields roughly 45,000 clones, about 86% seen once. The sample taken for sequencing was PBMCs. The receptors come from a woman in her 50s with lung cancer.

The chain joins TRBV7-9 to TRBJ1-3; the D is unclear. V was shortened by 3 bases and J by 0 bases, with 9 bases between the two germline ends. The CDR3 contains 15 residues. Germline lookup yields CDR1 SEHNR and CDR2 FQNEAQ (reference sequence). The CDR3 nucleotides are TGTGCCAGCAGCTTTCCGGGTGCCTCTGGAAACACCATATATTTT. Its protein product is CASSFPGASGNTIYF.

The V call is TRBV6-5, the J call TRBJ1-1; D uncertain. Trimming shortened V by 3 bases and J by 3 bases, and 8 bases separated the two germline ends. From germline, CDR1 is MNHEY and CDR2 SVGAGI. This CDR3 comprises 13 residues. The CDR3 sequence: CASSYPGYTEAFF. CDR3 bases: TGTGCCAGCAGTTATCCGGGATACACTGAAGCTTTCTTT.

The V and J genes are TRBV3-1 (or the pseudogene TRBV3-2) and TRBJ1-5; D is possibly TRBD1 (6 bases). The length of the CDR3 is 15 residues. Germline V gene sequence: CDR1 LGHDT, CDR2 YNNKEL (reference sequence). V was cut by 6 bases and J by 5 bases, with 17 bases left in between. The CDR3 bases are TGTGCCAGCAGTCTACAGGGCCTGCCCGATCAGCCCCAGCATTTT. Translated, it gives CASSLQGLPDQPQHF.

V and J are TRBV19 and TRBJ1-1; 11 bases line up with TRBD1. This CDR3 region has 13 residues. Germline V lookup: CDR1 LNHDA, CDR2 SQIVND (reference sequence). V was pared by 6 bases and J by 10 bases, with 7 bases of the junction left unmatched. The CDR3 loop reads CASSPYGTGGAFF. The CDR3 bases are TGTGCCAGTAGCCCCTATGGGACAGGGGGAGCTTTCTTT.

The chain combines TRBV11-3 with TRBJ1-6; D is uncertain. There are 12 residues in the CDR3. The V gene lost 3 bases and the J gene lost 8 bases, with 5 bases spanning the gap. From germline, CDR1 is SGHNT and CDR2 YENEEA. This CDR3 reads CASSLKDSPLHF. The CDR3 DNA reads TGTGCCAGCAGCTTGAAGGATTCACCCCTCCACTTT.

This chain uses TRBV7-3 with TRBJ2-3, with D maybe TRBD2 (6 bases). The CDR3 is 13 residues long. V was pared by 8 bases and J by 3 bases, with 12 bases between. Germline loops: CDR1 SGHTA, CDR2 FQGTGA. CDR3 in amino acids: CASLAGPTDTQYF. CDR3 nucleotides: TGTGCCAGCCTGGCGGGGCCGACAGATACGCAGTATTTT.

The chain joins TRBV10-3 to TRBJ1-2, with D tentatively TRBD1 (6 bases). Germline V gene data show CDR1 as ENHRY and CDR2 as SYGVKD. The CDR3 runs 15 residues. V lost 3 bases and J 3 bases, leaving 14 bases between the germline ends. This CDR3 is CAISDSRGSDYGYTF. The CDR3 DNA is TGTGCCATCAGTGATAGCAGGGGTTCGGACTATGGCTACACCTTC.

This clone was found a few times. The chain joins TRBV19 to TRBJ1-5, with a tentative D call TRBD1 (5 bases). Germline CDR1 reads LNHDA; CDR2 reads SQIVND (reference sequence). The CDR3 length is 14 residues. The V end lost 4 bases, the J end lost 7 bases, and 14 bases lay between the germline ends. The CDR3 is CASSTVTGGQPQHF. Written as DNA, the CDR3 is TGTGCCAGTAGTACGGTTACAGGCGGACAGCCCCAGCATTTT.

V is TRBV5-1 and J is TRBJ2-7; D is unresolved. The germline V and J ends were trimmed by 2 bases and 6 bases, with 6 bases remaining between them. Germline V lookup: CDR1 SGHRS, CDR2 YFSETQ. CDR3 length: 11 residues. Written as DNA, the CDR3 is TGCGCCAGCAGCTTTTCGGGCGAGCAGTACTTC. Amino acids: CASSFSGEQYF.

The chain couples TRBV11-2 to TRBJ2-7; D unresolved. Trimming left V 0 bases short and J 2 bases short, with 5 bases between. The CDR3 has 13 amino acids. The germline CDR1 and CDR2 sequences are SGHAT and FQNNGV. For the CDR3, the DNA is TGTGCCAGCAGCTTAGAGTACGCCTACGAGCAGTACTTC. Encoded protein: CASSLEYAYEQYF.

This chain joins TRBV28 and TRBJ1-2; 8 nucleotides line up with TRBD1. Trimming took 3 bases from V and 7 from J; bases not matched to a gene: 7. CDR3 length: 14 residues. Germline loops: CDR1 MDHEN, CDR2 SYDVKM. CDR3 bases: TGTGCCAGCAGTTTTTTGGGACAGGTGGCTGGCTACACCTTC. It yields the protein CASSFLGQVAGYTF.

V gene TRBV6-6 combines with J gene TRBJ2-3; the D gene is possibly TRBD1 (5 bases). The germline V gene encodes CDR1 MNHNY and CDR2 SVGAGI (reference sequence). The V gene lost 3 bases and the J gene lost 7 bases, with 11 bases spanning the gap. CDR3 size: 13 residues. The CDR3 sequence is CASSYQTENTQYF. CDR3 in DNA: TGTGCCAGCAGTTATCAGACAGAAAATACGCAGTATTTT.

This chain uses TRBV6-2 or TRBV6-3 with TRBJ1-2; D is undetermined. Germline V lookup: CDR1 MNHEY, CDR2 SVGEGT. Trimming removed 0 bases from V and 8 bases from J, with 19 bases in between. There are 16 residues in the CDR3. The CDR3: CASSYSMVRGSDGYTF. DNA for the CDR3: TGTGCCAGCAGTTACTCAATGGTTCGCGGGTCCGACGGCTACACCTTC.

The rearrangement links TRBV6-5 to TRBJ1-1, with D perhaps matching TRBD1 (6 bases). CDR3 length equals 16 residues. The germline gives CDR1 MNHEY, CDR2 SVGAGI. The ends were cut back, 1 base at V and 1 base at J, with 13 bases in the middle. The CDR3 region has the DNA TGTGCCAGCAGTTACTTGGGCGGGGGCGAGAACACTGAAGCTTTCTTT. It translates to CASSYLGGGENTEAFF.

CDR3 in DNA: TGTGCCAGCAGTTTAACGGGTTACAATGAAAAACTGTTTTTT. Translated, it gives CASSLTGYNEKLFF. The chain links TRBV27 to TRBJ1-4; no clear D. Germline CDR1 is MNHEY and CDR2 is SMNVEV (reference sequence). The CDR3 extends over 14 amino acids. The germline V and J ends were trimmed by 2 bases and 5 bases, with 9 bases remaining between them.

The rearrangement links TRBV9 to TRBJ1-6; D not resolved. CDR1 and CDR2 (germline): SGDLS, YYNGEE. The V end lost 2 bases, the J end lost 6 bases, and 12 bases lay between the germline ends. There are 15 residues in the CDR3. The DNA for the CDR3 is TGTGCCAGCAGCGTCGGACCGGGAGTTAATTCACCCCTCCACTTT. Protein sequence: CASSVGPGVNSPLHF. Supplemented by reference TRBV9 and TRBJ1-6, the full variable domain reads DSGVTQTPKHLITATGQRVTLRCSPRSGDLSVYWYQQSLDQGLQFLIQYYNGEERAKGNILERFSAQQFPDLHSELNLSSLELGDSALYFCASSVGPGVNSPLHFGNGTRLTVT.

The chain uses TRBV30 and TRBJ1-3; D is undetermined. CDR1 GTSNPN and CDR2 SVGIG come from the germline V gene (reference sequence). CDR3 length: 14 residues. V lost 3 bases and J 1 base, leaving 10 bases between the germline ends. CDR3 residues: CAWRWQISGNTIYF. CDR3 coding DNA: TGTGCCTGGAGATGGCAGATTTCTGGAAACACCATATATTTT. Full variable domain (missing parts from reference TRBV30 and TRBJ1-3): SQTIHQWPATLVQPVGSPLSLECTVEGTSNPNLYWYRQAAGRGLQLLFYSVGIGQISSEVPQNLSASRPQDRQFILSSKKLLLSDSGFYLCAWRWQISGNTIYFGEGSWLTVV.

The V call is TRBV29-1, the J call TRBJ1-3; D remains ambiguous. Trimming shortened V by 4 bases and J by 1 base, and 5 bases separated the two germline ends. CDR1 and CDR2 from the germline V gene are SQVTM and ANQGSEA. The CDR3 runs to 12 residues. This chain's CDR3 is CSVAASGNTIYF. The DNA of the CDR3 is TGCAGCGTTGCAGCGTCTGGAAACACCATATATTTT.

The CDR3 sequence is CASSPTARTGETQYF. CDR3 in DNA: TGTGCCAGCAGTCCGACAGCCCGAACTGGGGAGACCCAGTACTTC. The V and J genes are TRBV27 and TRBJ2-5; D is perhaps TRBD1 (5 bases). Germline CDR1 reads MNHEY; CDR2 reads SMNVEV (reference sequence). CDR3 length: 15 amino acids. V lost 5 bases to trimming and J lost 5 bases, with 18 bases between them.

The chain couples TRBV15 to TRBJ1-1; 8 bases fit TRBD1. Trimming cost V 2 bases and J 1 base; bases outside gene matches: 3. Germline lookup yields CDR1 LNHNV and CDR2 YYDKDF (reference sequence). The CDR3 runs 15 residues. CDR3 bases: TGTGCCACCAGCAGACTCGGGACAGGGAACACTGAAGCTTTCTTT. Its protein is CATSRLGTGNTEAFF.

The chain recombines TRBV14 with TRBJ2-5; a possible D gene is TRBD1 (7 bases). V was shortened by 0 bases and J by 4 bases, with 18 bases between the two germline ends. Germline values: CDR1 SGHDN, CDR2 FVKESK. This CDR3 has 17 residues. Here the CDR3 DNA reads TGTGCCAGCAGCCAAGATCTAGGCAGGGGGGTACCAGAGACCCAGTACTTC. Its translation: CASSQDLGRGVPETQYF.

CDR3 sequence: CASSFLGGAKNIQYF. The CDR3 nucleotides read TGTGCCAGCAGTTTTCTGGGGGGAGCCAAAAACATTCAGTACTTC. The chain recombines TRBV28 with TRBJ2-4; D is possibly TRBD2 (6 bases). The ends were cut back, 3 bases at V and 0 bases at J, with 9 bases in the middle. Germline loops: CDR1 MDHEN, CDR2 SYDVKM. This CDR3 region has 15 residues.

The gene calls are TRBV7-2 and TRBJ2-5; D gene ambiguous. Germline assignment: CDR1 SGHTA and CDR2 FQGNSA. Trimming pared 0 bases from V and 2 bases from J, leaving 7 bases between. The CDR3 sequence is 14 residues long. CDR3 sequence (DNA): TGTGCCAGCAGCTTAGCGTATAGGCAAGAGACCCAGTACTTC. Amino acids: CASSLAYRQETQYF.

This clone showed up just once. The chain couples TRBV28 to TRBJ1-1, with D perhaps TRBD1 (5 bases). Germline V gene lookup returns CDR1 MDHEN and CDR2 SYDVKM. CDR3 length equals 12 residues. The V and J ends lost 10 bases and 7 bases respectively, with 16 bases between them. CDR3 amino acids: CATLRDGREAFF. Here the CDR3 DNA reads TGTGCCACCCTCAGGGACGGGCGTGAAGCTTTCTTT. The full variable domain, in which reference TRBV28 and TRBJ1-1 provide the parts outside the CDR3, is DVKVTQSSRYLVKRTGEKVFLECVQDMDHENMFWYRQDPGLGLRLIYFSYDVKMKEKGDIPEGYSVSREKKERFSLILESASTNQTSMYLCATLRDGREAFFGQGTRLTVV.

In its sample, this clone was seen once. The DNA for the CDR3 is TGTGCCAGCAAGACAGGGGGCATGGGCTACACCTTC. Translation gives CASKTGGMGYTF. The chain links TRBV27 to TRBJ1-2; TRBD1 matches at 10 bases. V lost 7 bases and J lost 8; bases outside the gene matches: 4. The CDR3 is 12 residues long. Looked up from germline, CDR1 is MNHEY and CDR2 is SMNVEV (reference sequence).